A single sample is the source of the 25 T cell receptor beta chains below, sequenced in a study of PD-1 blockade in classical Hodgkin lymphoma. Profiled with immunoSEQ multiplex PCR; TCRdb holds only in-frame clones, not every one. The sample consists of fewer than 20,000 clones, roughly four fifths of them appearing once. Specified time point: newly diagnosed, previously untreated cHL patient sample. Sequencing was carried out using peripheral blood mononuclear cells (PBMCs). These receptors were collected from a human donor with classical Hodgkin lymphoma.

V and J are TRBV19 and TRBJ1-1; 8 positions match TRBD1. The germline CDR1 and CDR2 sequences are LNHDA and SQIVND (reference sequence). This CDR3 has 15 residues. V shed 2 bases and J 1 base; nucleotides not matched to a gene: 3. The CDR3 here is CASSILGTGNTEAFF. In DNA form, the CDR3 reads TGTGCCAGTAGTATATTAGGGACAGGGAACACTGAAGCTTTCTTT.

V is TRBV29-1 and J is TRBJ2-5, with no clear D. Trimming left V 3 bases short and J 2 bases short, with 10 bases between. CDR1 and CDR2 (germline): SQVTM, ANQGSEA. CDR3 length equals 13 residues. This CDR3 reads CSVETTTQETQYF. DNA of the CDR3: TGCAGCGTTGAGACAACTACGCAAGAGACCCAGTACTTC.

This chain connects TRBV19 to TRBJ2-3, with 14 bases aligning to TRBD2. CDR3 size: 21 residues. Per germline, CDR1 LNHDA and CDR2 SQIVND (reference sequence). The V segment lost 2 bases and the J segment 6 bases; nucleotides outside the gene matches: 19. CDR3 nucleotides: TGTGCCAGTAGTATAATAATTCGGACTAGCGGGAGGAGTGGTCGACTGGATACGCAGTATTTT. This codes for CASSIIIRTSGRSGRLDTQYF. Full variable domain (missing parts from reference TRBV19 and TRBJ2-3): DGGITQSPKYLFRKEGQNVTLSCEQNLNHDAMYWYRQDPGQGLRLIYYSQIVNDFQKGDIAEGYSVSREKKESFPLTVTSAQKNPTAFYLCASSIIIRTSGRSGRLDTQYFGPGTRLTVL.

This clone was detected once. This chain uses TRBV7-8 with TRBJ1-3; D is undetermined. In germline, CDR1 is SGHVS, CDR2 FQNEAQ. Trimming took off 1 base at V and 0 bases at J, with 16 bases between the two ends. CDR3 length: 18 residues. In DNA, the CDR3 is TGTGCCAGCAGCTTAGTGTTGAATGAGGGTCGCTCTGGAAACACCATATATTTT. It is translated as CASSLVLNEGRSGNTIYF.

The V gene is TRBV15, the J gene TRBJ1-2; 8 bases match TRBD1. Germline CDR1 reads LNHNV; CDR2 reads YYDKDF (reference sequence). The J segment lost 3 bases and the V segment lost 1 base, leaving 7 bases of the junction unmatched. The CDR3 is made up of 16 amino acids. The CDR3 DNA sequence: TGTGCCACCAGCAGAGTTGGGCAGGGGGCCCACTATGGCTACACCTTC. Translated: CATSRVGQGAHYGYTF.

The V call is TRBV5-4, the J call TRBJ1-1, with unresolved D. Germline V CDR1 and CDR2: SGHNT, YYREEE (reference sequence). CDR3 size: 13 residues. The V and J ends lost 0 bases and 1 base respectively, with 4 bases between them. The CDR3 spells CASSLGGNTEAFF. The CDR3, as DNA: TGTGCCAGCAGCTTGGGGGGGAACACTGAAGCTTTCTTT.

The chain joins TRBV6-1 to TRBJ2-4, with 8 positions matching TRBD1. CDR1 MNHNS and CDR2 SASEGT come from the germline V gene. The CDR3 is 14 residues long. Trimming removed 5 bases from V and 5 bases from J; junction bases left unmatched: 5. CDR3 nucleotides: TGTGCCAGCAGTCCAGGGGGCGCTGAAAACATTCAGTACTTC. Translation gives CASSPGGAENIQYF.

This clone was observed a few times. The J gene is TRBJ1-2, the V gene TRBV28, with 8 positions matching TRBD1. The CDR3 runs 15 residues. V was clipped by 7 bases and J by 4 bases; unmatched bases: 11. Germline V CDR1 and CDR2: MDHEN, SYDVKM. In DNA form, the CDR3 reads TGTGCCAGCAAGGGGGGCAGGGGGCTGGTCTATGGCTACACCTTC. Its translation: CASKGGRGLVYGYTF.

The gene calls are TRBV6-5 and TRBJ2-1; D gene unclear. The germline V gene has CDR1 MNHEY and CDR2 SVGAGI. Trimming pared 0 bases from V and 6 bases from J, leaving 9 bases between. The length of the CDR3 is 14 residues. Written as DNA, the CDR3 is TGTGCCAGCAGTTACTCTATGGCCGTCAATGAGCAGTTCTTC. This codes for CASSYSMAVNEQFF.

V gene TRBV4-1 combines with J gene TRBJ1-6; no clear D. Germline V gene sequence: CDR1 MGHRA, CDR2 YSYEKL. The CDR3 runs to 14 residues. With 0 bases removed from V and 10 bases from J, the gap between germline ends came to 10 bases. The DNA for the CDR3 is TGCGCCAGCAGCCAAGATCGGTTGGGATCACCCCTCCACTTT. Encoded protein: CASSQDRLGSPLHF.

The J gene is TRBJ1-4, the V gene TRBV21-1. TRBV21-1 is labeled a pseudogene. The CDR3 has 18 amino acids. CDR3 sequence: CAAPLPGGRPRRNEKLFF. For the CDR3, the DNA is TGTGCCGCCCCCCTCCCCGGCGGGAGGCCCCGTAGAAATGAAAAACTGTTTTTT.

The chain joins TRBV5-1 to TRBJ2-1, with D perhaps TRBD2 (6 bases). The germline V and J ends were trimmed by 3 bases and 4 bases, with 14 bases remaining between them. CDR3 length: 15 amino acids. Germline CDR1 reads SGHRS; CDR2 reads YFSETQ. The CDR3 sequence: CASSSTSSPYNEQFF. The CDR3 DNA reads as TGCGCCAGCAGCTCCACTAGCTCCCCTTACAATGAGCAGTTCTTC.

The chain carries TRBV25-1 and TRBJ2-5, with D perhaps matching TRBD2 (6 bases). Trimming removed 1 base at V and 6 bases at J, with 9 bases between. Germline V gene sequence: CDR1 MGHDK, CDR2 SYGVNS. The CDR3 loop spans 13 amino acids. CDR3 loop: CASSESGVKTQYF. The DNA of the CDR3 is TGTGCCAGCAGTGAATCGGGGGTCAAGACCCAGTACTTC.

The chain recombines TRBV19 with TRBJ2-2; D gene ambiguous. The germline V gene has CDR1 LNHDA and CDR2 SQIVND (reference sequence). Trimming took off 3 bases at V and 5 bases at J, with 13 bases between the two ends. The length of the CDR3 is 15 residues. In nucleotides, the CDR3 is TGTGCCAGTAGTATGCCTTGGTCACGAACCGGGGAGCTGTTTTTT. This gives the protein CASSMPWSRTGELFF. The variable domain in full, completed from reference TRBV19 and TRBJ2-2, reads DGGITQSPKYLFRKEGQNVTLSCEQNLNHDAMYWYRQDPGQGLRLIYYSQIVNDFQKGDIAEGYSVSREKKESFPLTVTSAQKNPTAFYLCASSMPWSRTGELFFGEGSRLTVL.

J is TRBJ2-1 and V is TRBV7-7; no clear D gene. V was cut by 5 bases and J by 1 base, with 12 bases left in between. Germline V gene data show CDR1 as SSHAT and CDR2 as FNYEAQ (reference sequence). The CDR3 has 15 residues. This chain's CDR3 is CASSERDMSYNEQFF. CDR3 bases: TGTGCCAGCAGCGAACGTGACATGTCCTACAATGAGCAGTTCTTC.

The chain uses TRBV6-5 and TRBJ2-3, with D unclear. Germline loops: CDR1 MNHEY, CDR2 SVGAGI. There are 12 residues in the CDR3. V lost 4 bases, J lost 1 base, and 3 bases lay in between. The CDR3 coding sequence is TGTGCCAGCAGTTTTGGCACAGATACGCAGTATTTT. The encoded protein is CASSFGTDTQYF.

The chain recombines TRBV29-1 with TRBJ2-3; D may be TRBD1 (6 bases). The CDR3 length is 13 residues. Germline V lookup: CDR1 SQVTM, CDR2 ANQGSEA. V was cut by 5 bases and J by 3 bases, with 12 bases left in between. Written as DNA, the CDR3 is TGCAGCGTTTCGGGGCAGGGGACAGATACGCAGTATTTT. The encoded protein is CSVSGQGTDTQYF.

The gene calls are TRBV19 and TRBJ1-2, with TRBD1 identical over 8 bases. Germline V CDR1 and CDR2: LNHDA, SQIVND (reference sequence). The CDR3 loop spans 13 amino acids. After removal of 7 bases from V and 2 bases from J, the junction contained 3 bases not matched to a gene. The CDR3 reads CASKAGGNYGYTF. The CDR3 DNA reads as TGTGCCAGTAAAGCAGGGGGCAACTATGGCTACACCTTC.

The rearrangement uses TRBV6-5 and TRBJ1-4; a weak D match, TRBD1 (5 bases). V lost 5 bases, J lost 2 bases, and 9 bases lay in between. The CDR3 extends over 14 amino acids. Germline CDR1 MNHEY, CDR2 SVGAGI. The CDR3 loop is CASSPRVTNEKLFF. For the CDR3, the DNA is TGTGCCAGCAGTCCCAGGGTGACTAATGAAAAACTGTTTTTT.

This chain links TRBV25-1 with TRBJ2-1; D ambiguous. Germline assignment: CDR1 MGHDK and CDR2 SYGVNS. V lost 0 bases and J 4 bases, leaving 13 bases between the germline ends. The CDR3 consists of 16 residues. The CDR3 reads CASSEYSDGEYNEQFF. The CDR3 DNA sequence: TGTGCCAGCAGTGAATATTCGGACGGAGAGTACAATGAGCAGTTCTTC.

The rearrangement links TRBV7-6 to TRBJ2-3; 10 positions match TRBD2. The V segment lost 2 bases and the J segment 2 bases; nucleotides outside the gene matches: 1. The CDR3 is made up of 15 amino acids. Germline V lookup: CDR1 SGHVS, CDR2 FNYEAQ. The DNA of the CDR3 is TGTGCCAGCAGCTTACTAGCGGGGGACACAGATACGCAGTATTTT. Encoded protein: CASSLLAGDTDTQYF.

The V gene is TRBV7-9, the J gene TRBJ2-7; TRBD1 aligns across 8 bases. The CDR3 sequence is 14 residues long. Germline CDR1 reads SEHNR; CDR2 reads FQNEAQ (reference sequence). The junction had 7 bases not matched to a gene; V was cut back by 5 bases and J by 4 bases. The CDR3 here is CASSKYTGGYEQYF. The CDR3 DNA sequence: TGTGCCAGCAGCAAATACACAGGGGGGTACGAGCAGTACTTC.

This clone was observed a single time. The rearrangement joins TRBV4-1 to TRBJ2-1; D gene ambiguous. CDR1 is MGHRA and CDR2 is YSYEKL in the germline V gene. Trimming cost V 0 bases and J 13 bases, with 13 bases left between them. CDR3 length equals 13 residues. CDR3 protein: CASSQEVLGSQFF. DNA of the CDR3: TGCGCCAGCAGCCAAGAAGTTTTGGGCTCTCAGTTCTTC.

In this sample, this clone turned up a few times. This chain joins TRBV6-5 and TRBJ2-7; TRBD1 aligns across 11 bases. CDR3 size: 15 residues. V was pared by 2 bases and J by 3 bases, with 3 bases of the junction left unmatched. The germline gives CDR1 MNHEY, CDR2 SVGAGI. The CDR3 nucleotides read TGTGCCAGCAGTTACCTCGGGACAGGGGGCTACGAGCAGTACTTC. As protein: CASSYLGTGGYEQYF.

The chain links TRBV29-1 to TRBJ1-4; TRBD1 is a possible D gene (5 bases). The V and J ends lost 7 bases and 8 bases respectively, with 11 bases between them. CDR3 size: 11 residues. Germline CDR1 SQVTM, CDR2 ANQGSEA. Here the CDR3 DNA reads TGCAGCGGAGGGGCTCGGGAAAAACTGTTTTTT. Protein sequence: CSGGAREKLFF.